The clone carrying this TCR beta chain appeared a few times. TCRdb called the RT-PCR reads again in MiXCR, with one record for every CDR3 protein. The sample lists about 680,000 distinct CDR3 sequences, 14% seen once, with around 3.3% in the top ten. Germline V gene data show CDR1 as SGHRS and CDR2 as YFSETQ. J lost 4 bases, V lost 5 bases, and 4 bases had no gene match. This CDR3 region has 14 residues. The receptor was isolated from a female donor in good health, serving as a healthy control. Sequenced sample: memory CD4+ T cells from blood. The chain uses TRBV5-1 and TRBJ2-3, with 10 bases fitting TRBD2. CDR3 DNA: TGCGCCAGCAGTCTAGCGGGAGAGTCAGATACGCAGTATTTT. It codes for CASSLAGESDTQYF.